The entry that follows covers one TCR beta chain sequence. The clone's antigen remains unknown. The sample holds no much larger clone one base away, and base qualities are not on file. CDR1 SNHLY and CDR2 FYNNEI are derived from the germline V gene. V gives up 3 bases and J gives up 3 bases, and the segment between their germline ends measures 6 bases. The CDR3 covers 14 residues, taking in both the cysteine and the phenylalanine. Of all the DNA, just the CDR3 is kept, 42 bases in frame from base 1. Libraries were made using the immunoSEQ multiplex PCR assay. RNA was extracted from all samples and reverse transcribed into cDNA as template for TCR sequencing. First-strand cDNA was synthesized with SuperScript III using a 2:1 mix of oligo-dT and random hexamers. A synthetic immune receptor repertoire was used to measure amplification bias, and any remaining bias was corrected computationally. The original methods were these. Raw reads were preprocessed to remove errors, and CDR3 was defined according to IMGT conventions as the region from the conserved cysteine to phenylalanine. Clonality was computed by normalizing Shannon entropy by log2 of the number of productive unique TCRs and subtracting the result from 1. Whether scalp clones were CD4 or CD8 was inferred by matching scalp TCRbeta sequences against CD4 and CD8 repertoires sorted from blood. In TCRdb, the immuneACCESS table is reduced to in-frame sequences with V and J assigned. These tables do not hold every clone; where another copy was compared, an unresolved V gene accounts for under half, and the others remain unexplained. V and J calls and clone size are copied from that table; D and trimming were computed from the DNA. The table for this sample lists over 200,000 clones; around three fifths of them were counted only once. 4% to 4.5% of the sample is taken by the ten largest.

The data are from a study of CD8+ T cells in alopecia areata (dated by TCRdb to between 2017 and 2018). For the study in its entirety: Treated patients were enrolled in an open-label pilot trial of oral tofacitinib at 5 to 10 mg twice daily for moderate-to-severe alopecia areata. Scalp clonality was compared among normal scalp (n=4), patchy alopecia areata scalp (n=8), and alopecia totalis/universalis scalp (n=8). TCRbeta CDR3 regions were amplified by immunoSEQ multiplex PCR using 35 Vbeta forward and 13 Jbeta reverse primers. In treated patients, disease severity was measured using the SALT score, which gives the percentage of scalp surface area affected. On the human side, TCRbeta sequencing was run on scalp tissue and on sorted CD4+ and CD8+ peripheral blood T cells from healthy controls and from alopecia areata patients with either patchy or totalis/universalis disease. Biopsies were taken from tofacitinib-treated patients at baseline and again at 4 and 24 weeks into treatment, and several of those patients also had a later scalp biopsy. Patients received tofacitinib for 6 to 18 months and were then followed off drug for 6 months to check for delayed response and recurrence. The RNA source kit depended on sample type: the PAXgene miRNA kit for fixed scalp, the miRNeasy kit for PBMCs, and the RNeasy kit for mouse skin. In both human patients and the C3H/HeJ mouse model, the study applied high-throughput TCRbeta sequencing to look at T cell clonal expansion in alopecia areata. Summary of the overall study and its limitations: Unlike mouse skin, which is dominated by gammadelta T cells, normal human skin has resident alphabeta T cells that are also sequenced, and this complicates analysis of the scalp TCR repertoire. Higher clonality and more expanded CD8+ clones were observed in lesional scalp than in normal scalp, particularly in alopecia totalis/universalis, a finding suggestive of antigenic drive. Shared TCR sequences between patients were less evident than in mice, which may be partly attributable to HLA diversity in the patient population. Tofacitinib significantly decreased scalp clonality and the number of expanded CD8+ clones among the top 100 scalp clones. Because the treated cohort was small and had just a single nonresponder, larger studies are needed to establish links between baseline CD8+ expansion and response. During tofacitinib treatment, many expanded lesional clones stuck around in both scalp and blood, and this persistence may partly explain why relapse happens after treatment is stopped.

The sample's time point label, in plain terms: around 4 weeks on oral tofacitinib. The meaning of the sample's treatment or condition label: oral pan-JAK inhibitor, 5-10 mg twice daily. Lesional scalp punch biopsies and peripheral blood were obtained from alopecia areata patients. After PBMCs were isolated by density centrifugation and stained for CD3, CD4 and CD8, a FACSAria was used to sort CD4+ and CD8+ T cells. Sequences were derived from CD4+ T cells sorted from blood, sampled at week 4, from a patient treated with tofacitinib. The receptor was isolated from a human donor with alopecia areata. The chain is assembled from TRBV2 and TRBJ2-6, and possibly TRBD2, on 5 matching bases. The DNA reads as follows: TGTGCCAGCAGTGATCGGGGTGGGGCCAACGTCCTGACTTTC. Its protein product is CASSDRGGANVLTF.